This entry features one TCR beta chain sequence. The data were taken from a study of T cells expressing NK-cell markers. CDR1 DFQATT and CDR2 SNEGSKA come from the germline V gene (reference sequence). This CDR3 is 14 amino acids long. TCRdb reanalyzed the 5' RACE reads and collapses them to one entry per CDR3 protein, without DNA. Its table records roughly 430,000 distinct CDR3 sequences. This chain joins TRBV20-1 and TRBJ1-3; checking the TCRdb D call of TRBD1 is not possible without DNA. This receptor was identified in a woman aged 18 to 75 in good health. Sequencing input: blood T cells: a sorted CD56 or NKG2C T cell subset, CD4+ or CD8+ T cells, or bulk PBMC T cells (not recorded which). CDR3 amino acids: CSARRPGLGNTIYF.